These 21 T cell receptor beta chains came from one sample sequenced in a study of T cell repertoires in cytomegalovirus infection. TCRdb independently ran MiXCR on the reads; one entry per CDR3 protein. The sample carries hundreds of thousands of distinct CDR3 sequences, around a sixth recorded once. Sequenced material: PBMCs. The receptor source for this set is a human donor in good health (CMV status not recorded). Some clones in this sample may be carry-over from other donors' samples.

This chain uses TRBV2 with TRBJ2-3, with D unclear. V was cut by 3 bases and J by 6 bases, with 13 bases left in between. The CDR3 has 14 amino acids. Germline V lookup: CDR1 SNHLY, CDR2 FYNNEI. The CDR3 region is CASSEGGMSDTQYF. CDR3 in DNA: TGTGCCAGCAGTGAGGGCGGCATGTCCGATACGCAGTATTTT.

In its sample, this clonotype was seen a few times. The chain combines TRBV29-1 with TRBJ1-5, with D perhaps TRBD1 (5 bases). From germline, CDR1 is SQVTM and CDR2 ANQGSEA. The CDR3 contains 13 residues. Between the trimmed V and J ends, which lost 4 bases and 1 base, there was a span of 8 bases. CDR3 region: CSVVWGSNQPQHF. Written as DNA, the CDR3 is TGCAGCGTTGTATGGGGCAGCAATCAGCCCCAGCATTTT.

In its sample, this clonotype was seen a few times. V gene TRBV12-3 or TRBV12-4 combines with J gene TRBJ1-5, with a possible D match to TRBD1 (5 bases). The CDR3 has 14 residues. Trimming removed 6 bases from V and 6 bases from J, with 15 bases in between. CDR3 sequence (DNA): TGTGCCAGCAGGCCTTCCGGGAGGGGTCAGCCCCAGCATTTT. It is translated as CASRPSGRGQPQHF.

In this sample, this clonotype turned up a few times. The DNA for the CDR3 is TGTGCCAGCAGCCTTCCCGGCAGGGGGCTTGCTGGGGCCAACGTCCTGACTTTC. Amino acid sequence: CASSLPGRGLAGANVLTF. The V gene is TRBV6-6, the J gene TRBJ2-6; TRBD1 matches at 8 bases. Germline V gene sequence: CDR1 MNHNY, CDR2 SVGAGI (reference sequence). The CDR3 has 18 residues. After removal of 6 bases from V and 2 bases from J, the junction contained 12 bases not matched to a gene.

V and J are TRBV6-6 and TRBJ2-1; tentatively, D is TRBD2 (6 bases). The CDR3 runs to 16 residues. The V and J ends lost 0 bases and 3 bases respectively, with 12 bases between them. Germline loops: CDR1 MNHNY, CDR2 SVGAGI (reference sequence). This CDR3 is CASSYSRGLVYNEQFF. In DNA form, the CDR3 reads TGTGCCAGCAGTTACTCTAGGGGACTGGTCTACAATGAGCAGTTCTTC.

This chain uses TRBV24-1 with TRBJ2-1, with D possibly matching TRBD1 (5 bases). The V end lost 7 bases, the J end lost 8 bases, and 14 bases lay between the germline ends. This CDR3 spans 13 amino acids. Germline CDR1 and CDR2: KGHDR and SFDVKD. CDR3 DNA sequence: TGTGCCACCAGCTCTTCAGGGATAGATGAGCAGTTCTTC. It yields the protein CATSSSGIDEQFF.

The chain employs TRBV20-1 and TRBJ2-6; D gene ambiguous. Trimming removed 3 bases at V and 2 bases at J, with 8 bases between. This CDR3 comprises 14 residues. CDR1 is DFQATT and CDR2 is SNEGSKA in the germline V gene (reference sequence). CDR3 DNA sequence: TGCAGTGCTAGTCTGGGTCCTGGGGCCAACGTCCTGACTTTC. It specifies CSASLGPGANVLTF.

This chain connects TRBV7-9 to TRBJ2-5; 9 bases are a match to TRBD1. Per germline, CDR1 SEHNR and CDR2 FQNEAQ (reference sequence). The CDR3 sequence is 16 residues long. The V gene end was trimmed by 4 bases and the J gene end by 9 bases; junction bases not matched to a gene: 15. CDR3 DNA sequence: TGTGCCAGCAGCTACCGGACCGGGACAGGGTCAGGGGCCCAGTACTTC. It encodes CASSYRTGTGSGAQYF.

The chain recombines TRBV7-4 with TRBJ2-2; D possibly uses TRBD1 or TRBD2 (7 bases each). CDR3 length: 16 amino acids. With 5 bases removed from V and 7 bases from J, the gap between germline ends came to 20 bases. Germline V gene sequence: CDR1 SGHVT, CDR2 SQSDAQ. DNA for the CDR3: TGTGCCAGCAGCGCACCAGGGGGGGAGATTGTCGGGGAGCTGTTTTTT. Translated: CASSAPGGEIVGELFF.

This clonotype has only a few counts. V and J are TRBV9 and TRBJ1-2, with TRBD1 matching 8 bases. The CDR3 is made up of 15 amino acids. Germline CDR1 reads SGDLS; CDR2 reads YYNGEE. V gave up 3 bases and J gave up 4 bases; unmatched junction bases: 8. DNA of the CDR3: TGTGCCAGCAGCGCTCAGGGGGCGCTAAGCTATGGCTACACCTTC. It yields the protein CASSAQGALSYGYTF.

This clonotype was detected a few times. The chain has TRBV20-1 and TRBJ1-6; D possibly corresponds to TRBD1 (6 bases). Per germline, CDR1 DFQATT and CDR2 SNEGSKA (reference sequence). Trimming took 4 bases from V and 8 from J, leaving 12 bases between them. CDR3 length equals 13 residues. CDR3: CSATTGPYSPLHF. The CDR3 DNA reads as TGCAGTGCTACGACAGGCCCCTATTCACCCCTCCACTTT.

V and J are TRBV6-2 or TRBV6-3 and TRBJ1-1; D is ambiguous. The V and J ends lost 1 base and 6 bases respectively, with 9 bases between them. This CDR3 is built from 13 residues. CDR1 MNHEY and CDR2 SVGEGT come from the germline V gene. CDR3: CASSYLSGAEAFF. CDR3 nucleotide sequence: TGTGCCAGCAGTTACTTAAGCGGGGCTGAAGCTTTCTTT.

This clonotype has just a few counts. This chain joins TRBV12-3 or TRBV12-4 and TRBJ2-7; 10 positions agree with TRBD1. J lost 5 bases, V lost 6 bases, and 10 bases had no gene match. The CDR3 has 15 residues. CDR3 sequence reads: CASSRPGTGAHEQYF. DNA of the CDR3: TGTGCCAGCAGCCGTCCCGGGACAGGGGCCCACGAGCAGTACTTC.

The chain carries TRBV6-8 and TRBJ2-1; a weak D match, TRBD1 (5 bases). Germline V lookup: CDR1 MNHGY, CDR2 SAAAGT. V was shortened by 2 bases and J by 8 bases, with 10 bases between the two germline ends. The CDR3 sequence is 13 residues long. Here the CDR3 DNA reads TGTGCCAGCAGTTACGACAGATACGATGAGCAGTTCTTC. Its translation: CASSYDRYDEQFF.

This clonotype came up a few times. This chain uses TRBV9 with TRBJ2-7, with a possible D match to TRBD2 (6 bases). Trimming stripped 0 bases from V and 0 bases from J, with 19 bases between. From germline, CDR1 is SGDLS and CDR2 YYNGEE. The CDR3 totals 18 residues. The chain's CDR3 is CASSVGLEGGPSSYEQYF. For the CDR3, the DNA is TGTGCCAGCAGCGTAGGGCTGGAGGGAGGACCCAGCTCCTACGAGCAGTACTTC.

In this sample, this clonotype turned up many times. The rearrangement links TRBV7-2 to TRBJ2-3, with 7 bases that match TRBD2. CDR3 size: 17 residues. From germline, CDR1 is SGHTA and CDR2 FQGNSA. V lost 5 bases, J lost 5 bases, and 16 bases stayed unmatched. CDR3 DNA: TGTGCCAGCAGCCTTGGGAGGGGCCAGGACGGAGGAGATACGCAGTATTTT. Protein product: CASSLGRGQDGGDTQYF.

This clonotype was counted ten times or more. V and J are TRBV7-2 and TRBJ1-4, with TRBD1 matching 9 bases. The CDR3 has 14 residues. The germline CDR1 and CDR2 sequences are SGHTA and FQGNSA. The junction had 6 bases not matched to a gene; V was cut back by 5 bases and J by 8 bases. CDR3 sequence (DNA): TGTGCCAGCAGCCTCGGACAGGGGCGGGAAAAACTGTTTTTT. This translates into CASSLGQGREKLFF.

This clonotype was detected ten times or more. This chain uses TRBV7-2 with TRBJ1-2; D is perhaps TRBD1 (5 bases). The CDR3 has 13 amino acids. The V gene's germline CDR1 is SGHTA and CDR2 FQGNSA. Trimming cost V 7 bases and J 7 bases, with 16 bases left between them. CDR3 sequence: CASTLGGFSGYTF. The CDR3 DNA follows: TGTGCCAGCACCTTGGGGGGTTTCTCTGGCTACACCTTC.

There are many counts of this clonotype. V and J are TRBV6-5 and TRBJ1-5, with D tentatively TRBD1 (5 bases). Germline V gene sequence: CDR1 MNHEY, CDR2 SVGAGI. This CDR3 comprises 13 residues. Deletions cut 5 bases from V and 6 bases from J, with 11 bases between. The CDR3 here is CASSPLGAQPQHF. DNA for the CDR3: TGTGCCAGCAGTCCCCTCGGGGCTCAGCCCCAGCATTTT.

The genes are TRBV18 and TRBJ2-3; maybe TRBD2 (7 bases). Germline V gives CDR1 KGHSH, CDR2 LQKENI. Trimming pared 3 bases from V and 2 bases from J, leaving 15 bases between. This CDR3 is built from 16 residues. The CDR3 DNA sequence: TGTGCCAGCTCACCGACTTTCGCGGGGGCCACAGATACGCAGTATTTT. Translating gives CASSPTFAGATDTQYF.

This clonotype has at least ten counts. V gene TRBV6-1 combines with J gene TRBJ2-3; D remains unclear. The CDR3 totals 12 residues. Between the trimmed V and J ends, which lost 6 bases and 2 bases, there was a span of 6 bases. Per germline, CDR1 MNHNS and CDR2 SASEGT. The CDR3: CASSVDTDTQYF. The CDR3 DNA reads TGTGCCAGCAGCGTTGACACAGATACGCAGTATTTT.